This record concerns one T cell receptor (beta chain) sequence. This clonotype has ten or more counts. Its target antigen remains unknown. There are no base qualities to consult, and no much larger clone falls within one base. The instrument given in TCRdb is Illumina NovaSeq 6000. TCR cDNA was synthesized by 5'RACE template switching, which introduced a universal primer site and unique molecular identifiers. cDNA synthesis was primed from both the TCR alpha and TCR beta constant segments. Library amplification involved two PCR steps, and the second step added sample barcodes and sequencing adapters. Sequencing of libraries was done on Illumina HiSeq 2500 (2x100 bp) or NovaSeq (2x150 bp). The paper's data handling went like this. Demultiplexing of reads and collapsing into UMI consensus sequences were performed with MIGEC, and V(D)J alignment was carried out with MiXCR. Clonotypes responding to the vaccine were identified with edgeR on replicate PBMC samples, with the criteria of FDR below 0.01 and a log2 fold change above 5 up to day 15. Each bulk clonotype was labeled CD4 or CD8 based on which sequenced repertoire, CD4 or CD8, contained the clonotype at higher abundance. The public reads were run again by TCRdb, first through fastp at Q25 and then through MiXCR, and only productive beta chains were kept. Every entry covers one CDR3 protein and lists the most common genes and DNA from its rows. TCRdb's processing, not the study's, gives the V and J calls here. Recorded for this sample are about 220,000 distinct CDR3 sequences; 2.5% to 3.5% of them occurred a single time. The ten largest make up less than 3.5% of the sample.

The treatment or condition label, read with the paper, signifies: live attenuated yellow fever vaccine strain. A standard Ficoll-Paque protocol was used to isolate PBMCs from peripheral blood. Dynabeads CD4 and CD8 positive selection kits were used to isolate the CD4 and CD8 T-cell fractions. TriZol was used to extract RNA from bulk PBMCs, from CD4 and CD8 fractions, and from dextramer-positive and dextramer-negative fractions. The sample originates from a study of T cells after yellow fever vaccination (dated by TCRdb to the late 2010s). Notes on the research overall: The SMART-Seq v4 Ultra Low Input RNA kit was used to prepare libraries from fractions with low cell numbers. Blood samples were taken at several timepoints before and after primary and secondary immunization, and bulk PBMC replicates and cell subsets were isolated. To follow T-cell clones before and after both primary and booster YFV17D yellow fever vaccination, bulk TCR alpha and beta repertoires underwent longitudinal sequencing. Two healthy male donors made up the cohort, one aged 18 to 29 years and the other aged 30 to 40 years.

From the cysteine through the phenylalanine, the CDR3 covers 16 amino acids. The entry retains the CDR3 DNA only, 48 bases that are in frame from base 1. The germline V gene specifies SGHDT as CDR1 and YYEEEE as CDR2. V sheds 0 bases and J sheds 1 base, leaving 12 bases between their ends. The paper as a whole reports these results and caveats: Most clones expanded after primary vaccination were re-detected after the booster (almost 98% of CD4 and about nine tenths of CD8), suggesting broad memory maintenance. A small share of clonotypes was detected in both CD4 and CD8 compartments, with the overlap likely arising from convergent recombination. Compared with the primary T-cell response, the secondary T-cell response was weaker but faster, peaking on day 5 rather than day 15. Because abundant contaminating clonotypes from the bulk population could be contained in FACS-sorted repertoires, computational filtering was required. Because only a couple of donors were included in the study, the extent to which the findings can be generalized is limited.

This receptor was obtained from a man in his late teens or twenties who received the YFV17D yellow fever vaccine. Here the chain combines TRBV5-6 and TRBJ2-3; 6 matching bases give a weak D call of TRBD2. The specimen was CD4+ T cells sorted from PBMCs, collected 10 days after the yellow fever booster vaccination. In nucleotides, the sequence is TGTGCCAGCAGCTTGGCCGCCGGGGGTCGCACAGATACGCAGTATTTT. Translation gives CASSLAAGGRTDTQYF.